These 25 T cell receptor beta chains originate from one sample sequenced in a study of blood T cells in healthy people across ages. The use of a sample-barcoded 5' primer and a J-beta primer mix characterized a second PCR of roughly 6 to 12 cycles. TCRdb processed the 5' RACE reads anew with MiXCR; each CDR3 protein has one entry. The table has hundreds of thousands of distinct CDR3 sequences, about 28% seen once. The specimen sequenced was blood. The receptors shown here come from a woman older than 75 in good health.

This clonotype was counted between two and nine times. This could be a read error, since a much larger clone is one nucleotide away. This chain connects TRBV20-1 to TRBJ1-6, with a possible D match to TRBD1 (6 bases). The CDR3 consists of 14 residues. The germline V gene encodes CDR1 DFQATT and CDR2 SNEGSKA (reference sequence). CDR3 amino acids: CSTSRRQANSPLHF. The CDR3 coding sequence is TGCAGCACCTCACGTAGACAGGCGAATTCACCCCTCCACTTT.

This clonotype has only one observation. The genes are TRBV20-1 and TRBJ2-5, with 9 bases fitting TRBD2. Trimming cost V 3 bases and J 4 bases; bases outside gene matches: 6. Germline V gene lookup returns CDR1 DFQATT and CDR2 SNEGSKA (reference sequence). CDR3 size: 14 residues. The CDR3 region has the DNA TGCAGTGCTAGGATCGGGACTAGCCCAGAGACCCAGTACTTC. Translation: CSARIGTSPETQYF.

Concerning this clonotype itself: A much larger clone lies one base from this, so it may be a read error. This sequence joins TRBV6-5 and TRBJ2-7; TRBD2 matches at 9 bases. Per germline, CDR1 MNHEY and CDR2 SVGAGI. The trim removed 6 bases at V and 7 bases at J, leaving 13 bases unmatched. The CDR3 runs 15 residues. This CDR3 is CASRDSGGTYNEQYF. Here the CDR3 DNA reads TGTGCCAGCAGGGATAGCGGGGGTACTTACAATGAGCAGTACTTC.

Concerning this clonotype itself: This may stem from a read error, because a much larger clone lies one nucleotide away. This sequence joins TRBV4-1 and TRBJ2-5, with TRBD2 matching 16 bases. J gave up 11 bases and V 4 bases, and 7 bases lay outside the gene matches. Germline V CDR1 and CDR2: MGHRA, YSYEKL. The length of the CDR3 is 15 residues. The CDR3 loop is CASSLGTSGGALQYF. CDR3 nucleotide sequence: TGCGCCAGCAGCCTCGGGACTAGCGGGGGGGCTCTGCAGTACTTC.

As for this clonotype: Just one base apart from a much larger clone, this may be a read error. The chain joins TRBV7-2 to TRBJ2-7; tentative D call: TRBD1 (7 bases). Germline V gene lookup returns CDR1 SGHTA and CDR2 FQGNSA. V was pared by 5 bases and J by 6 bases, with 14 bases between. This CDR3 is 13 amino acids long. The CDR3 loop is CASSHSGGCEQYF. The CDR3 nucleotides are TGTGCCAGCAGCCACTCAGGGGGGTGCGAGCAGTACTTC.

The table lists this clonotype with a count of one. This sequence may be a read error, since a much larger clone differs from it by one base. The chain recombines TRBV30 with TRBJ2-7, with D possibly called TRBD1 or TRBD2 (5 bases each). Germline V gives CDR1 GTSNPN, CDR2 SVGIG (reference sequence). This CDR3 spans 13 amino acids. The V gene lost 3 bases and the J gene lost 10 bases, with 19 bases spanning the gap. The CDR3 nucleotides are TGTGCCTGGAGCCTAGCAAGGGGTGAGGCCCAGTACTTC. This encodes CAWSLARGEAQYF.

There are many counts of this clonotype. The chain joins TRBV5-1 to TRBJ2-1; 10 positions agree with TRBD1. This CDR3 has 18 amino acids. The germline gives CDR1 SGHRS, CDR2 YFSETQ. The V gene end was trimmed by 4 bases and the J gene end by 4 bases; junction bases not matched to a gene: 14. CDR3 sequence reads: CASSPLTPGQGIYNEQFF. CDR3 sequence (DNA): TGCGCCAGCAGCCCACTTACCCCGGGACAGGGGATTTACAATGAGCAGTTCTTC.

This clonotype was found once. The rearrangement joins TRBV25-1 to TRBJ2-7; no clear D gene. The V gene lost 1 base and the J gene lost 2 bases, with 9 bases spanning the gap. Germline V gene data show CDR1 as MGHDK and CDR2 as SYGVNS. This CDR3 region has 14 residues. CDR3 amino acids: CASSESAGPYEQYF. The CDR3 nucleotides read TGTGCCAGCAGTGAATCAGCAGGACCCTACGAGCAGTACTTC.

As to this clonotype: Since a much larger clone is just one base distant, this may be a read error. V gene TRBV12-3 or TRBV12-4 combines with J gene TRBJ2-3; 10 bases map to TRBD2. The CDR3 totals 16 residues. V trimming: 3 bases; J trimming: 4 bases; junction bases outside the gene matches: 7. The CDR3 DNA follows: TGTGCCAGCAGTTTCAAGCGGGGGGGCAGCGCAGATACGCAGTATTTT. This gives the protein CASSFKRGGSADTQYF.

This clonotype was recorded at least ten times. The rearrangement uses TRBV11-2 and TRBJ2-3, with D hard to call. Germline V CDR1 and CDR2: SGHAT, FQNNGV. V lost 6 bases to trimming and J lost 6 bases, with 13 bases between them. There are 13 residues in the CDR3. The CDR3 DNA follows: TGTGCCAGCAGTGCCCCGGCCACCGATACGCAGTATTTT. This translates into CASSAPATDTQYF.

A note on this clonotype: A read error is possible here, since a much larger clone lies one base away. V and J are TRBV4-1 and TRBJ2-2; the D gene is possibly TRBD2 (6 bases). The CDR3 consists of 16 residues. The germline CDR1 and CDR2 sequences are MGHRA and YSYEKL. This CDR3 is CASSQGDSSRTGEPFF. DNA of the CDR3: TGCGCCAGCAGCCAAGGGGACTCTTCTAGGACCGGGGAGCCGTTTTTT.

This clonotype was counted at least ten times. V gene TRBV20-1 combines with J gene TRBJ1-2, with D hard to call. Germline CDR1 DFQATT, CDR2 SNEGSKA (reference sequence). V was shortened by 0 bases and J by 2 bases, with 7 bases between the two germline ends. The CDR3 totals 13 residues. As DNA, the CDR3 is TGCAGTGCTAGAGAGGAGTTCAACTATGGCTACACCTTC. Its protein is CSAREEFNYGYTF.

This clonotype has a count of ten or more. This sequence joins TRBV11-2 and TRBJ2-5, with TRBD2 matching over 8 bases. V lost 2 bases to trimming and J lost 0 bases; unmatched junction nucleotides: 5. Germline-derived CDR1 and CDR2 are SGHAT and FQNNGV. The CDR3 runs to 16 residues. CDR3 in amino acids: CASSLRGGSNQETQYF. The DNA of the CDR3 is TGTGCCAGCAGCTTACGGGGGGGTAGTAACCAAGAGACCCAGTACTTC. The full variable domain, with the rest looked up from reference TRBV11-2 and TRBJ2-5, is EAGVAQSPRYKIIEKRQSVAFWCNPISGHATLYWYQQILGQGPKLLIQFQNNGVVDDSQLPKDRFSAERLKGVDSTLKIQPAKLEDSAVYLCASSLRGGSNQETQYFGPGTRLLVL.

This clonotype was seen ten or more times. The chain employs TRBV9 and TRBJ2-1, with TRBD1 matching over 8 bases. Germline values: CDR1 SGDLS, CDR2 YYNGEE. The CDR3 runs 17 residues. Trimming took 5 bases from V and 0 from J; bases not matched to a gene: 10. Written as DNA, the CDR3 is TGTGCCAGCAGGCCCTCTTGGGACAGGAGCTCCTACAATGAGCAGTTCTTC. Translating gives CASRPSWDRSSYNEQFF.

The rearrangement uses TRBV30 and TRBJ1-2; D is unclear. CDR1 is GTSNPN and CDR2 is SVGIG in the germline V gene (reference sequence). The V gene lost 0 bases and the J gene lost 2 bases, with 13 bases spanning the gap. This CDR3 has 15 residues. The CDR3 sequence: CAWSVGGATNYGYTF. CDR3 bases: TGTGCCTGGAGTGTCGGCGGAGCCACAAACTATGGCTACACCTTC.

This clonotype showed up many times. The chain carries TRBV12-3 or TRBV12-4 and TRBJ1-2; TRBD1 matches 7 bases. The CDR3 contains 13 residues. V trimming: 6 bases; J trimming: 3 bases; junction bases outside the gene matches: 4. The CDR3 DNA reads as TGTGCCAGCAGGCCTACAGGGGACTATGGCTACACCTTC. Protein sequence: CASRPTGDYGYTF.

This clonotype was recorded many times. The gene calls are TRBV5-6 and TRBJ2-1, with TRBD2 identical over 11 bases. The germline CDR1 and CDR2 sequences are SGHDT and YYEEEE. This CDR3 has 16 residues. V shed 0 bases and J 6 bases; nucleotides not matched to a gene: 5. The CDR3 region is CASSLAVAGGLNEQFF. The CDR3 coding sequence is TGTGCCAGCAGCTTGGCGGTAGCGGGGGGGCTCAATGAGCAGTTCTTC.

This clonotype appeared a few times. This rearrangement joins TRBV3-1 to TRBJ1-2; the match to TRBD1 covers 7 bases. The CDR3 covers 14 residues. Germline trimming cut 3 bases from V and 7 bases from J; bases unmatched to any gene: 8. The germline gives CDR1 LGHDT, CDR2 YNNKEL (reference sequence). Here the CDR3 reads CASSQGTVRSGYTF. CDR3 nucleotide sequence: TGTGCCAGCAGCCAGGGGACAGTGAGGAGTGGCTACACCTTC.

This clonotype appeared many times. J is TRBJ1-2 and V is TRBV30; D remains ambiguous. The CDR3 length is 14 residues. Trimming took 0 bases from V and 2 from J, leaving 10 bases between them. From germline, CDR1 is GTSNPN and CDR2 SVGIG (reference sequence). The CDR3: CAWSVPPGNYGYTF. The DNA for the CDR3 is TGTGCCTGGAGTGTACCCCCGGGGAACTATGGCTACACCTTC.

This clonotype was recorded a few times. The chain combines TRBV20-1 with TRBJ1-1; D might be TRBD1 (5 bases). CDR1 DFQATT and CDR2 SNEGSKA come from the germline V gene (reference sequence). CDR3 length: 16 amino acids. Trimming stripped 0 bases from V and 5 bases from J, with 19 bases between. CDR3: CSARDRWGPSTTEAFF. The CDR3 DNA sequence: TGCAGTGCTAGAGATCGTTGGGGACCCTCAACGACTGAAGCTTTCTTT.

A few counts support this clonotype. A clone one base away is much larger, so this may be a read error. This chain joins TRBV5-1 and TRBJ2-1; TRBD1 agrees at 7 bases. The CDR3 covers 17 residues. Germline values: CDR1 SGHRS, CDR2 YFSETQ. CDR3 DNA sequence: TGCACCAGCAGTCCTACATCCAGACAGGGCCACTACAATGAGCAGTTCTTC. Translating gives CTSSPTSRQGHYNEQFF. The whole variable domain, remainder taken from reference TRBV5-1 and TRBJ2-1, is KAGVTQTPRYLIKTRGQQVTLSCSPISGHRSVSWYQQTPGQGLQFLFEYFSETQRNKGNFPGRFSGRQFSNSRSEMNVSTLELGDSALYLCTSSPTSRQGHYNEQFFGPGTRLTVL.

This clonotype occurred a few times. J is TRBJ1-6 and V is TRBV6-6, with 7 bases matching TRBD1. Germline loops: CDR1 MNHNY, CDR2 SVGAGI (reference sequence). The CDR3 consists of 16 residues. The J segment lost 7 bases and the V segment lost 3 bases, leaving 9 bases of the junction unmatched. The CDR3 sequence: CASSYFLGTENSPLHF. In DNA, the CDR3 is TGTGCCAGCAGTTATTTTTTGGGGACAGAGAATTCACCCCTCCACTTT.

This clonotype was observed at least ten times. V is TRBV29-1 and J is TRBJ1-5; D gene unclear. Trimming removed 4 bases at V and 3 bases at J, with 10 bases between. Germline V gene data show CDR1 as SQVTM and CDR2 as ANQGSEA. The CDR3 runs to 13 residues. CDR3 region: CSVVNGHNQPQHF. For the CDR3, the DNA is TGCAGCGTTGTGAACGGCCACAATCAGCCCCAGCATTTT.

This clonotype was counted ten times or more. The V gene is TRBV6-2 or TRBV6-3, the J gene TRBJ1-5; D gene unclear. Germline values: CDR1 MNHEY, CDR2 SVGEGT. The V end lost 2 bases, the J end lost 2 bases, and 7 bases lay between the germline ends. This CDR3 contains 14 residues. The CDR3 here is CASSYSQRNQPQHF. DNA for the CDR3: TGTGCCAGCAGTTACAGTCAACGCAATCAGCCCCAGCATTTT.

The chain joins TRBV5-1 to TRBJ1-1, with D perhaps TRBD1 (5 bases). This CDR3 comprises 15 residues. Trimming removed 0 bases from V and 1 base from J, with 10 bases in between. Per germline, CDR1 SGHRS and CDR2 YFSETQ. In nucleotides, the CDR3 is TGCGCCAGCAGCTTGGTTGCAGGGAAGAACACTGAAGCTTTCTTT. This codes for CASSLVAGKNTEAFF.